This T cell receptor (beta chain) emerged from a study of shared clonotypes between healthy human individuals. Study-wide points: Few donors restricted represented genetic and exposure-history diversity. Rarefaction indicated that sorted-subset sequencing remained incomplete although depth was large.

The length of the CDR3 is 13 residues. Germline CDR1 SEHNR, CDR2 FQNEAQ (reference sequence). V was pared by 1 base and J by 7 bases, with 11 bases between. Comments on this clone: What it recognizes is unknown.

Each PCR replicate from the sorted subsets contained 200 to 250 ng DNA, which is about 30,000 T cell genomes. Sequencing used immunoSEQ multiplex PCR; TCRdb keeps in-frame clones, though not all of them. The sample includes about 2 million clones, around 96% of them seen just once. Terminally differentiated effector memory CD45RA+ cells were excluded by CCR7 positive selection of CD45RO-negative cells. The rearrangement links TRBV7-9 to TRBJ2-7; a possible D gene is TRBD2 (6 bases). The sequence came from a man between 18 and 35 years old in good health. Sequenced input: naive CD8+ T cells sorted from blood. The CDR3 sequence is CASSLDPSVEQYF. CDR3 nucleotide sequence: TGTGCCAGCAGCTTAGACCCTAGCGTAGAGCAGTACTTC.